These T cell receptor beta chains were read from a single sample in a study of beta chain features in type 1 diabetes. Sequencing was performed with immunoSEQ multiplex PCR; in TCRdb, only in-frame clones are kept and a portion is missing. Here the sample spans hundreds of thousands of clones, over 11% being singletons. The sequenced sample consisted of naive CD4+ T cells from blood. The receptors derive from a man in his thirties or forties in good health. CDR3s include the opening cysteine and the closing phenylalanine or tryptophan. The order of the fields is D gene, clone size, V gene, CDR3 length, J gene, CDR3 DNA, CDR3 protein. A D gene is named only where the DNA matches it firmly. A clone size is listed for some rows: how often the clone was seen (once, few, many), or a class if it is expanded.

D: -; size: few; V: TRBV5-1; length: 14; J: TRBJ2-7; DNA: TGCGCCAGCAGCACAGGTGAGGGCTCCTACGAGCAGTACTTC; CDR3: CASSTGEGSYEQYF
D: -; size: -; V: TRBV14; length: 13; J: TRBJ1-4; DNA: TGTGCCAGCAGCCAAGTTTTACATGGGAAACTGTTTTTT; CDR3: CASSQVLHGKLFF
D: TRBD2; size: few; V: TRBV6-1; length: 17; J: TRBJ2-5; DNA: TGTGCCAGCAGTGGACCGCTACTAGCGGGGAGCCAAGAGACCCAGTACTTC; CDR3: CASSGPLLAGSQETQYF
D: TRBD2; size: -; V: TRBV30; length: 11; J: TRBJ2-1; DNA: TGTGCCTGGAGGGGACTAGCGGAGCAGTTCTTC; CDR3: CAWRGLAEQFF
D: -; size: few; V: TRBV4-3; length: 18; J: TRBJ2-6; DNA: TGCGCCAGCAGCCAAGAAGGTCAGGGCCTCTCTGGGGCCAACGTCCTGACTTTC; CDR3: CASSQEGQGLSGANVLTF
D: -; size: few; V: TRBV19; length: 15; J: TRBJ2-1; DNA: TGTGCCAGTAGAACCCGTGTAGGTACTTACAATGAGCAGTTCTTC; CDR3: CASRTRVGTYNEQFF
D: -; size: many; V: TRBV4-3; length: 14; J: TRBJ2-1; DNA: TGCGCCAGCAGTCGAAATGGACAGAACAATGAGCAGTTCTTC; CDR3: CASSRNGQNNEQFF
D: -; size: few; V: TRBV29-1; length: 15; J: TRBJ2-5; DNA: TGCAGCGTTGAAGATCAGGAGCAGCGGGTGGAGACCCAGTACTTC; CDR3: CSVEDQEQRVETQYF
D: TRBD2; size: -; V: TRBV7-9; length: 17; J: TRBJ2-1; DNA: TGTGCCAGCAGCTTATTCCCCAAGCGGGGTCAAGGAAATGAGCAGTTCTTC; CDR3: CASSLFPKRGQGNEQFF
D: -; size: -; V: TRBV5-1; length: 13; J: TRBJ2-5; DNA: TGCGCCAGCAGGAGCGGGTTCCAAGAGACCCAGTACTTC; CDR3: CASRSGFQETQYF
D: TRBD2; size: -; V: TRBV9; length: 15; J: TRBJ2-5; DNA: TGTGCCAGCAGCGCCCTTAGCGGGGGGGCGCAGACCCAGTACTTC; CDR3: CASSALSGGAQTQYF
D: -; size: -; V: TRBV7-9; length: 14; J: TRBJ2-3; DNA: TGTGCCAGCAGCAACCAGAGCGAGGGGGGTACGCAGTATTTT; CDR3: CASSNQSEGGTQYF
D: TRBD2; size: few; V: TRBV7-9; length: 16; J: TRBJ2-1; DNA: TGTGCCAGCAGCTTCCCCCGGACTAGCGGGAGTGTTGAGCAGTTCTTC; CDR3: CASSFPRTSGSVEQFF
D: TRBD2; size: -; V: TRBV4-3; length: 16; J: TRBJ2-1; DNA: TGCGCCAGCAGCCAAGATAGGGTAGCGGGCTACAATGAGCAGTTCTTC; CDR3: CASSQDRVAGYNEQFF
D: -; size: -; V: TRBV5-4; length: 12; J: TRBJ1-1; DNA: TGTGCCAGCAGCAGGGAGGGGGGTGAAGCTTTCTTT; CDR3: CASSREGGEAFF
D: -; size: -; V: TRBV13; length: 13; J: TRBJ1-5; DNA: TGTGCCAGCAGCTTGAAGGGGTATCAGCCCCAGCATTTT; CDR3: CASSLKGYQPQHF
D: -; size: few; V: TRBV6-6; length: 13; J: TRBJ2-3; DNA: TGTGCCAGCAGTAACCAGGGTACAGATACGCAGTATTTT; CDR3: CASSNQGTDTQYF
D: TRBD1; size: -; V: TRBV29-1; length: 13; J: TRBJ2-5; DNA: TGCAGTGCCGGGACAGGGGATGTGGAGACCCAGTACTTC; CDR3: CSAGTGDVETQYF
D: -; size: -; V: TRBV5-1; length: 13; J: TRBJ2-3; DNA: TGCGCCAGCAGCTGGGCTAGCCCAGATACGCAGTATTTT; CDR3: CASSWASPDTQYF
D: -; size: -; V: TRBV28; length: 16; J: TRBJ2-1; DNA: TGTGCCAGCGGCTCATCTTGGACAACTACTTACAATGAGCAGTTCTTC; CDR3: CASGSSWTTTYNEQFF
D: -; size: -; V: TRBV7-9; length: 13; J: TRBJ2-7; DNA: TGTGCCAGCAGCTCCGCCGGAGCCTACGAGCAGTACTTC; CDR3: CASSSAGAYEQYF
D: -; size: few; V: TRBV25-1; length: 13; J: TRBJ1-1; DNA: TGTGCCAGCACGTCCCTTCTGAACACTGAAGCTTTCTTT; CDR3: CASTSLLNTEAFF
D: -; size: -; V: TRBV4-3; length: 13; J: TRBJ2-1; DNA: TGCGCCAGCAGCCAAGGCGAGTGGAATGAGCAGTTCTTC; CDR3: CASSQGEWNEQFF
D: TRBD2; size: few; V: TRBV5-1; length: 18; J: TRBJ2-3; DNA: TGCGCCAGCAGCTTGGCTCCGGGACTAGCGGGGGGCACAGATACGCAGTATTTT; CDR3: CASSLAPGLAGGTDTQYF
D: TRBD2; size: few; V: TRBV7-2; length: 14; J: TRBJ2-7; DNA: TGTGCCAGCAGCAGGGGAGGGCTCAACTACGAGCAGTACTTC; CDR3: CASSRGGLNYEQYF
D: -; size: -; V: TRBV4-3; length: 15; J: TRBJ2-5; DNA: TGCGCCAGCAGCCAAGACGAGGGGGGAAGAGGTACCCAGTACTTC; CDR3: CASSQDEGGRGTQYF
D: -; size: few; V: TRBV28; length: 16; J: TRBJ2-3; DNA: TGTGCCAGCTCTTACCTTCTAGGGGGGGGCACAGATACGCAGTATTTT; CDR3: CASSYLLGGGTDTQYF
D: -; size: -; V: TRBV9; length: 14; J: TRBJ1-3; DNA: TGTGCCAGCAGCGTAGGGGGTGCCGGAAACACCATATATTTT; CDR3: CASSVGGAGNTIYF
D: -; size: -; V: TRBV9; length: 14; J: TRBJ1-1; DNA: TGTGCCAGCAGCGTAGTTGGGGGCGAAACTGAAGCTTTCTTT; CDR3: CASSVVGGETEAFF
D: -; size: -; V: TRBV11-2; length: 11; J: TRBJ2-7; DNA: TGTGCCAGCAGCTTAGATCATCGGCAGTACTTC; CDR3: CASSLDHRQYF
D: TRBD2; size: -; V: TRBV7-9; length: 17; J: TRBJ2-3; DNA: TGTGCCAGCAGCTCCTCAGGGCAGCGGGAGGGCACAGATACGCAGTATTTT; CDR3: CASSSSGQREGTDTQYF
D: -; size: many; V: TRBV30; length: 14; J: TRBJ2-1; DNA: TGTGCCTGGAGTGTACTGCCGCTAGGCTCCGAGCAGTTCTTC; CDR3: CAWSVLPLGSEQFF
D: -; size: -; V: TRBV7-9; length: 14; J: TRBJ1-5; DNA: TGTGCCAGCAGCTCCTCGGGGTATCTGCAGCCCCAGCATTTT; CDR3: CASSSSGYLQPQHF
D: TRBD2; size: -; V: TRBV7-9; length: 16; J: TRBJ2-1; DNA: TGTGCCAGCAGCATACGGGCCGGAGCGGGGAGCAATGAGCAGTTCTTC; CDR3: CASSIRAGAGSNEQFF
D: TRBD2; size: few; V: TRBV5-6; length: 16; J: TRBJ2-1; DNA: TGTGCCAGCAGCTATCTAGCGGGAGGGCCGATAAATGAGCAGTTCTTC; CDR3: CASSYLAGGPINEQFF
D: -; size: -; V: TRBV20-1; length: 11; J: TRBJ1-1; DNA: TGCAGTGCAACAGGTTTCCTGGAGGGTTTCTTT; CDR3: CSATGFLEGFF
D: -; size: few; V: TRBV11-2; length: 16; J: TRBJ2-4; DNA: TGTGCCAGCAGCTCATACTTTAACCAAGCCAAAAACATTCAGTACTTC; CDR3: CASSSYFNQAKNIQYF
D: -; size: few; V: TRBV6-6; length: 14; J: TRBJ2-5; DNA: TGTGCCACCACGAAGGAGGGCCGCCAAGAGACCCAGTACTTC; CDR3: CATTKEGRQETQYF
D: -; size: -; V: TRBV5-4; length: 15; J: TRBJ1-2; DNA: TGTGCCAGCAGCATCGCAGGGATGACTAACTATGGCTACACCTTC; CDR3: CASSIAGMTNYGYTF
D: TRBD2; size: -; V: TRBV30; length: 15; J: TRBJ2-1; DNA: TGTGCCTGGAGGTCCACTAGCGGGATTCACAATGAGCAGTTCTTC; CDR3: CAWRSTSGIHNEQFF
D: TRBD1; size: few; V: TRBV7-7; length: 14; J: TRBJ2-3; DNA: TGTGCCAGCAGCGCCTACAGGGGTGCAGATACGCAGTATTTT; CDR3: CASSAYRGADTQYF
D: TRBD1; size: -; V: TRBV18; length: 15; J: TRBJ2-3; DNA: TGTGCCAGCTCCCTGAAACAGGGGGGCACAGATACGCAGTATTTT; CDR3: CASSLKQGGTDTQYF
D: -; size: few; V: TRBV29-1; length: 14; J: TRBJ1-3; DNA: TGCAGCGTTGAAGAGACGGTTTCTGGAAACACCATATATTTT; CDR3: CSVEETVSGNTIYF
D: -; size: few; V: TRBV2; length: 13; J: TRBJ2-5; DNA: TGTGCCAGCAGTTGGGACTTCCAAGAGACCCAGTACTTC; CDR3: CASSWDFQETQYF
D: TRBD2; size: few; V: TRBV9; length: 15; J: TRBJ2-7; DNA: TGTGCCAGCAGCGTATCGGCTAGCGGTTCCTACGAGCAGTACTTC; CDR3: CASSVSASGSYEQYF
D: -; size: few; V: TRBV21-1; length: 16; J: TRBJ2-4; DNA: TGTGCCAGCAGCAAACAGCGGCTAGCGGGCCAAAACATTCAGTACTTC; CDR3: CASSKQRLAGQNIQYF
D: -; size: -; V: TRBV6-5; length: 13; J: TRBJ1-2; DNA: TGTGCCAGCTCTCGACAGACTAACTATGGCTACACCTTC; CDR3: CASSRQTNYGYTF
D: TRBD1; size: -; V: TRBV27; length: 19; J: TRBJ2-3; DNA: TGTGCCAGCAGTTCCTTTACCGCCAGCCGGGACAGCTCCTTATATACGCAGTATTTT; CDR3: CASSSFTASRDSSLYTQYF
D: -; size: -; V: TRBV4-3; length: 14; J: TRBJ2-3; DNA: TGCGCCAGCAGCACGGGGGGCTTGACAGATACGCAGTATTTT; CDR3: CASSTGGLTDTQYF
D: TRBD1; size: few; V: TRBV7-2; length: 16; J: TRBJ1-3; DNA: TGTGCCAGCAGCTTAGTTGGGACAGATATTGGAAACACCATATATTTT; CDR3: CASSLVGTDIGNTIYF
D: -; size: -; V: TRBV5-4; length: 13; J: TRBJ1-2; DNA: TGTGCCAGCAGCTCCAGGGCAAGCTATGGCTACACCTTC; CDR3: CASSSRASYGYTF
D: -; size: few; V: TRBV7-9; length: 14; J: TRBJ1-2; DNA: TGTGCCAGCAGCGGTCCCACAAAGGTCTATGGCTACACCTTC; CDR3: CASSGPTKVYGYTF
D: -; size: few; V: TRBV27; length: 12; J: TRBJ2-3; DNA: TGTGCCAGCAGTCCCGACACAGATACGCAGTATTTT; CDR3: CASSPDTDTQYF
D: -; size: -; V: TRBV7-2; length: 13; J: TRBJ1-2; DNA: TGTGCCAGCAGCTTCCCAGGGGACCCTGGCTACACCTTC; CDR3: CASSFPGDPGYTF
D: -; size: -; V: TRBV6-5; length: 15; J: TRBJ2-1; DNA: TGTGCCAGCAGTTACATGGGTCCGCCCTACAATGAGCAGTTCTTC; CDR3: CASSYMGPPYNEQFF
D: -; size: -; V: TRBV7-2; length: 15; J: TRBJ2-1; DNA: TGTGCCAGCACCCTCGATGGAAGCTCCTACAATGAGCAGTTCTTC; CDR3: CASTLDGSSYNEQFF
D: -; size: few; V: TRBV30; length: 13; J: TRBJ1-5; DNA: TGTGCCTGGAGCGCCGGGGACTATCAGCCCCAGCATTTT; CDR3: CAWSAGDYQPQHF
D: TRBD1; size: -; V: TRBV27; length: 14; J: TRBJ1-1; DNA: TGTGCCAGCAGTGCAGGGGGCGCGAACACTGAAGCTTTCTTT; CDR3: CASSAGGANTEAFF
D: TRBD1; size: -; V: TRBV5-1; length: 14; J: TRBJ1-4; DNA: TGCGCCAGCAGCCCCGGACAGGGGAGGGAAAAACTGTTTTTT; CDR3: CASSPGQGREKLFF
D: TRBD2; size: -; V: TRBV25-1; length: 14; J: TRBJ2-1; DNA: TGTGCCAGCAGTGAGGCCGGGGGGTACAATGAGCAGTTCTTC; CDR3: CASSEAGGYNEQFF